This T cell receptor beta chain comes out of a study of radiation and T cells in renal cell carcinoma. Points from the study as a whole: From baseline, blood top tumor clonotypes peaked at 2 weeks post-radiation.

Described time point: blood 2 weeks post-SBRT. Treatment described: 15 Gy SBRT to primary tumor, nephrectomy 4 weeks later. The tumor was a clear cell renal cell carcinoma. The germline V and J ends were trimmed by 2 bases and 5 bases, with 15 bases remaining between them. Germline lookup yields CDR1 SEHNR and CDR2 FQNEAQ (reference sequence). This CDR3 comprises 15 residues. Remarks on this clone: Its antigen is unknown.

Profiling relied on immunoSEQ multiplex PCR, and the TCRdb table lists in-frame clones only, not all of them. The profile shows about 150,000 clones, roughly 86% of them singletons. The source material was blood, sampled from a patient whose treatment included radiotherapy and nephrectomy. J is TRBJ2-5 and V is TRBV7-9; perhaps D is TRBD1 or TRBD2 (6 bases each). This receptor was identified in a woman between 45 and 60 years old with renal cell carcinoma. CDR3 protein: CASSLNGGPVETQYF. The DNA of the CDR3 is TGTGCCAGCAGCTTAAATGGGGGGCCGGTGGAGACCCAGTACTTC. Combining the CDR3 with reference TRBV7-9 and TRBJ2-5 gives the whole variable domain DTGVSQNPRHKITKRGQNVTFRCDPISEHNRLYWYRQTLGQGPEFLTYFQNEAQLEKSRLLSDRFSAERPKGSFSTLEIQRTEQGDSAMYLCASSLNGGPVETQYFGPGTRLLVL.